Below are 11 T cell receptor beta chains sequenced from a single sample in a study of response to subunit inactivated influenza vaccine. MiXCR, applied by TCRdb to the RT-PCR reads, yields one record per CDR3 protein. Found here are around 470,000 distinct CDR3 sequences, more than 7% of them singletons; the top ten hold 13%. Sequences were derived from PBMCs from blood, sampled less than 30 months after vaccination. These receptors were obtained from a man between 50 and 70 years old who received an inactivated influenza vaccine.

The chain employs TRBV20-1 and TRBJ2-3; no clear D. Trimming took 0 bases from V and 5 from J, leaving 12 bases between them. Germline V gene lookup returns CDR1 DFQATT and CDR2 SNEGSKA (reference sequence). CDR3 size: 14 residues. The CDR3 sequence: CSARDFVLGDTQYF. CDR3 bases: TGCAGTGCTAGAGATTTTGTCTTGGGAGATACGCAGTATTTT.

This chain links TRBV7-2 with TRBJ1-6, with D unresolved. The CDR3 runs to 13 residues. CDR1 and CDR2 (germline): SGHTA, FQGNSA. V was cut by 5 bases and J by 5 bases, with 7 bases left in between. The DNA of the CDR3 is TGTGCCAGCAGCGGCCCGAATAATTCACCCCTCCACTTT. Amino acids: CASSGPNNSPLHF.

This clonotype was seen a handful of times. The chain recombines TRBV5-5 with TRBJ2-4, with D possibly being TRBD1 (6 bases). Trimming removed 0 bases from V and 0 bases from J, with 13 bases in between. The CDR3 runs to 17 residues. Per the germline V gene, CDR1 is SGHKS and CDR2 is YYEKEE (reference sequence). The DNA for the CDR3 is TGTGCCAGCAGCTTGGCCCTCCCAGGGGTAGCCAAAAACATTCAGTACTTC. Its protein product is CASSLALPGVAKNIQYF. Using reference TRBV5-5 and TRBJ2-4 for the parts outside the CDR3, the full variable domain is DAGVTQSPTHLIKTRGQQVTLRCSPISGHKSVSWYQQVLGQGPQFIFQYYEKEERGRGNFPDRFSARQFPNYSSELNVNALLLGDSALYLCASSLALPGVAKNIQYFGAGTRLSVL.

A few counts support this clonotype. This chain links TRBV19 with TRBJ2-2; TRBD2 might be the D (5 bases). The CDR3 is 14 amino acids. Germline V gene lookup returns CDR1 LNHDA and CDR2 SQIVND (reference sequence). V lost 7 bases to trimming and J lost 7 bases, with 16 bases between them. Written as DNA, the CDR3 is TGTGCCAGTAATGAGGGAAACGATCACGGGGAGCTGTTTTTT. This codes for CASNEGNDHGELFF.

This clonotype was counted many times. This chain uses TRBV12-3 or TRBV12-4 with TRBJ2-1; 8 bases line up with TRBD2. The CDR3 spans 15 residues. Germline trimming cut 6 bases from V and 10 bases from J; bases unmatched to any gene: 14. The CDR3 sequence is CASSPVAGRAGEQFF. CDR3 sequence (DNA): TGTGCCAGCAGCCCCGTGGCCGGGAGGGCCGGGGAGCAGTTCTTC.

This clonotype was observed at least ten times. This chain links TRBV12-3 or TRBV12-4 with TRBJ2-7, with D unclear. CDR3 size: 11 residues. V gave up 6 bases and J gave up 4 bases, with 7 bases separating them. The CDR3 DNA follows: TGTGCCAGCAGCAATAGATACGAGCAGTACTTC. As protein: CASSNRYEQYF.

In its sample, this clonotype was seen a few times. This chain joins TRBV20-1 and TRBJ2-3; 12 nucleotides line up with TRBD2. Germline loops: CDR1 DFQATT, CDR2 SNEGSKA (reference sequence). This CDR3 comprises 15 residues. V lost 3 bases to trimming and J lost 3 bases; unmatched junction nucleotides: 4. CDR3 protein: CSARTSGRLTDTQYF. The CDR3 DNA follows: TGCAGTGCTAGGACTAGCGGGAGATTAACAGATACGCAGTATTTT.

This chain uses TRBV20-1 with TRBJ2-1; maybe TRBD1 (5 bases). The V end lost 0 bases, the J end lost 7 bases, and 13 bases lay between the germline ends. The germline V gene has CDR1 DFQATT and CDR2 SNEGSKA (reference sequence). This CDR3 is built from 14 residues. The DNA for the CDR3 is TGCAGTGCTAGAGATCGGGCAGGGTGGAATGAGCAGTTCTTC. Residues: CSARDRAGWNEQFF.

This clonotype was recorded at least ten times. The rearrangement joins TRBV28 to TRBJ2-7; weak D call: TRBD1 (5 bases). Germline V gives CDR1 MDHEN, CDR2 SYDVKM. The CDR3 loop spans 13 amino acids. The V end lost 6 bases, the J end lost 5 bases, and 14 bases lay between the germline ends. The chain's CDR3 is CASRTVTLDEQYF. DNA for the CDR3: TGTGCCAGCAGGACAGTGACCCTCGACGAGCAGTACTTC. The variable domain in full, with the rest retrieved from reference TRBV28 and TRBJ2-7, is DVKVTQSSRYLVKRTGEKVFLECVQDMDHENMFWYRQDPGLGLRLIYFSYDVKMKEKGDIPEGYSVSREKKERFSLILESASTNQTSMYLCASRTVTLDEQYFGPGTRLTVT.

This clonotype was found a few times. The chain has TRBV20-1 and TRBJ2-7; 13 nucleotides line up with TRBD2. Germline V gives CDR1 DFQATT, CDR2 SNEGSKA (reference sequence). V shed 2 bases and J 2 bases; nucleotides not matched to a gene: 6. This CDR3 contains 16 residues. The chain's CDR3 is CSARTSGRARTYEQYF. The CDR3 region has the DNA TGCAGTGCTAGAACTAGCGGGAGGGCAAGGACCTACGAGCAGTACTTC.

The CDR3 DNA reads as TGCGCCAGCAGCCAGCGGACAGGGGGCGAGCAGTTCTTC. Protein sequence: CASSQRTGGEQFF. The V gene is TRBV4-3, the J gene TRBJ2-1; TRBD1 matches at 11 bases. Trimming removed 3 bases from V and 10 bases from J; junction bases left unmatched: 2. CDR3 length: 13 residues. Germline V gene sequence: CDR1 LGHNA, CDR2 YSLEER.